A single TCR beta chain is shown here with its context. J gave up 5 bases and V 3 bases, and 11 bases lay outside the gene matches. This CDR3 has 16 amino acids. Germline CDR1 and CDR2: LGHDT and YNNKEL (reference sequence). Authors' processing steps: Researchers report that nucleated cell counts were estimated from reference gene primer amplification. Sequenced by immunoSEQ multiplex PCR; TCRdb stores in-frame clones only, minus some. V and J calls plus clone size are reproduced from that table; the DNA served to infer D and trimming. The sample contains some 180,000 clones, more than 80% of which appear only once. This entry comes from a study of blood T cell repertoires in COVID-19. It was during active infection that Seattle patients were enrolled and then longitudinally followed.

Source material: peripheral blood. This TCR derives from an elderly woman with COVID-19, enrolled during active disease. V gene TRBV3-1 (or the pseudogene TRBV3-2) combines with J gene TRBJ2-7, with TRBD1 matching over 9 bases. CDR3: CASSHDRDRVSDEQYF. The CDR3 DNA reads TGTGCCAGCAGCCATGATCGGGACAGGGTATCCGACGAGCAGTACTTC.